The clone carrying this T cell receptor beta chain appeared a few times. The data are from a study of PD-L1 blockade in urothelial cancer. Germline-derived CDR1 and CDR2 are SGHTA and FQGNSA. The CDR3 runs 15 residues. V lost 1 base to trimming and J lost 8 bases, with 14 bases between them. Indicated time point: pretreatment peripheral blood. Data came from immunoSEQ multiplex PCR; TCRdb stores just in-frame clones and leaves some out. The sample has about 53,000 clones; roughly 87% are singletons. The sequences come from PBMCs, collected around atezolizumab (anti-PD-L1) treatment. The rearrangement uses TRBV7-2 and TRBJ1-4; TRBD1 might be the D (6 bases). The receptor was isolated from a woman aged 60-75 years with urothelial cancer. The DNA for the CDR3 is TGTGCCAGCAGCTTAGACGGGGGGCTTGTGGAAAAACTGTTTTTT. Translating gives CASSLDGGLVEKLFF.